This TCR beta chain was recovered during a study of early T cells in non-severe SARS-CoV-2 infection. There are 15 residues in the CDR3. The trim removed 6 bases at V and 8 bases at J, leaving 13 bases unmatched. Germline V gene sequence: CDR1 MDHEN, CDR2 SYDVKM. TCRdb itself ran the 5' RACE reads through MiXCR, one entry per CDR3 protein. This sample has tens of thousands of distinct CDR3 sequences, with roughly a tenth found just once. The specimen was whole blood. The chain uses TRBV28 and TRBJ2-3, with TRBD2 matching over 8 bases. This TCR was sampled from an adult who was a healthcare worker with PCR-confirmed SARS-CoV-2 infection or an uninfected control (not recorded which). The chain's CDR3 is CASSRRTSFGSTQYF. CDR3 sequence (DNA): TGTGCCAGCAGCCGCCGGACTAGCTTCGGTAGTACGCAGTATTTT.